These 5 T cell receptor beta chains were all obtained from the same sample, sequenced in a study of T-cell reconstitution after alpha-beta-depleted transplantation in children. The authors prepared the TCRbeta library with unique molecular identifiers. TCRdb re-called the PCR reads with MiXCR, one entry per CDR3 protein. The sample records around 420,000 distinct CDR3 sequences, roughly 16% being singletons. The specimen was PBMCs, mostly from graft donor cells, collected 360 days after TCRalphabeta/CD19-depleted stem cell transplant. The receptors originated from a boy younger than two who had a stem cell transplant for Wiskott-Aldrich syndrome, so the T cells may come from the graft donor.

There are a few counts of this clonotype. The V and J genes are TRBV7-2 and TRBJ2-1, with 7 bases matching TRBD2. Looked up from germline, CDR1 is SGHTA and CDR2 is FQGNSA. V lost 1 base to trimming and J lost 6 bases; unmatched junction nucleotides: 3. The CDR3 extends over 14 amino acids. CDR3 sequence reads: CASSLGLAFNEQFF. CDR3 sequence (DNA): TGTGCCAGCAGCTTAGGACTAGCATTCAATGAGCAGTTCTTC.

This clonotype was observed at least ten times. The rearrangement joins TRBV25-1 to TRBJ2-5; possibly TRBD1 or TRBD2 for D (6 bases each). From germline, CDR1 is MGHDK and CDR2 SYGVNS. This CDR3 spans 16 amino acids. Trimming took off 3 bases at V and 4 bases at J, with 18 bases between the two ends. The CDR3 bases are TGTGCCAGCAGTGAGAACCTCCCACAGGGAGGAGAGACCCAGTACTTC. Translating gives CASSENLPQGGETQYF.

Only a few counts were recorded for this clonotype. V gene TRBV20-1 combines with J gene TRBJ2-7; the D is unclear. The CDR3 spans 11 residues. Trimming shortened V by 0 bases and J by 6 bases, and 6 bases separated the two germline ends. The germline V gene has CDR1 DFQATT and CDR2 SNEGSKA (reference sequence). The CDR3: CSARDVGEQYF. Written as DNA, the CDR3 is TGCAGTGCTAGAGATGTTGGCGAGCAGTACTTC.

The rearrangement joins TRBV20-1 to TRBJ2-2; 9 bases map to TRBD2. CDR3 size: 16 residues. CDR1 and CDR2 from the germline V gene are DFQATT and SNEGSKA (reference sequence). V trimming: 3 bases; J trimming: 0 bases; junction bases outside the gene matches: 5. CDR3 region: CSARIAGASNTGELFF. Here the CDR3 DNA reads TGCAGTGCTAGGATAGCGGGGGCTTCGAACACCGGGGAGCTGTTTTTT.

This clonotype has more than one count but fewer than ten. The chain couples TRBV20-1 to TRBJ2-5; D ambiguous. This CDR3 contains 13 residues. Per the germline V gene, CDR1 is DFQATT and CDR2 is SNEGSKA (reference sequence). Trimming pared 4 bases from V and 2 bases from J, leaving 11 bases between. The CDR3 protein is CSAISGAQETQYF. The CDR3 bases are TGCAGTGCTATTTCAGGAGCACAAGAGACCCAGTACTTC.